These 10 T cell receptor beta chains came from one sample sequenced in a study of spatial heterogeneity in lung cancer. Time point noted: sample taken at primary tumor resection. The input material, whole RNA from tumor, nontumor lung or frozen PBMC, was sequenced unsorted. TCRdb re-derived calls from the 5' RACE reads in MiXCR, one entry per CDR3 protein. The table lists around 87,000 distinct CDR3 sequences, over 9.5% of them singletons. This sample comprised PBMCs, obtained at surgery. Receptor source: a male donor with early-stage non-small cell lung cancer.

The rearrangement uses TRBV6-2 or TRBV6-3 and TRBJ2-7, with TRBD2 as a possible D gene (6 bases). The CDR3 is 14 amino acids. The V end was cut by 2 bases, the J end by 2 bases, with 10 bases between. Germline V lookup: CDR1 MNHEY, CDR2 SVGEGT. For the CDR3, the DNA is TGTGCCAGCAGTTACGGTTGGGGGGCCTACGAGCAGTACTTC. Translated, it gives CASSYGWGAYEQYF.

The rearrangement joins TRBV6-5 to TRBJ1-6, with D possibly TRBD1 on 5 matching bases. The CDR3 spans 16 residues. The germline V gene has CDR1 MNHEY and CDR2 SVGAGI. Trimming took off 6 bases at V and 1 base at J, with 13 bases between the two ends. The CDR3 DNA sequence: TGTGCCAGCAGCCCTACCGGGGGGTCCTATAATTCACCCCTCCACTTT. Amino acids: CASSPTGGSYNSPLHF.

CDR3 protein: CASSFQTSGSTDTQYF. CDR3 nucleotides: TGTGCCAGCAGTTTCCAGACTAGCGGGAGCACAGATACGCAGTATTTT. The chain links TRBV28 to TRBJ2-3, with 10 bases identical to TRBD2. CDR3 length: 16 amino acids. With V trimmed by 3 bases and J by 0 bases, 3 bases remained unmatched. In germline, CDR1 is MDHEN, CDR2 SYDVKM.

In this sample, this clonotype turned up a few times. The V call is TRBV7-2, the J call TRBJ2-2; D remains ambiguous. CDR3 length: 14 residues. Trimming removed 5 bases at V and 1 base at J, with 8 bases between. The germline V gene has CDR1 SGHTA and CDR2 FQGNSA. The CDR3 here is CASSPSKNTGELFF. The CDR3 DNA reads TGTGCCAGCAGCCCTTCCAAGAACACCGGGGAGCTGTTTTTT. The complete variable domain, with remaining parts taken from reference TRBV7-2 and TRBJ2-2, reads GAGVSQSPSNKVTEKGKDVELRCDPISGHTALYWYRQSLGQGLEFLIYFQGNSAPDKSGLPSDRFSAERTGGSVSTLTIQRTQQEDSAVYLCASSPSKNTGELFFGEGSRLTVL.

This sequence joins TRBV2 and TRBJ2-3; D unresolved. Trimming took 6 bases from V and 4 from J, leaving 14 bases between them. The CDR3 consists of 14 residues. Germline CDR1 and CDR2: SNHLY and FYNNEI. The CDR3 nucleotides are TGTGCCAGCAGAACCATAAGGGCTCCAGATACGCAGTATTTT. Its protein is CASRTIRAPDTQYF.

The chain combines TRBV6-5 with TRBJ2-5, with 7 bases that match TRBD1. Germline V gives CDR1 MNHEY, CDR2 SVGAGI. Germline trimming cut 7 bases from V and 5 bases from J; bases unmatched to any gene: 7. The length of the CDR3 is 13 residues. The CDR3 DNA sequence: TGTGCCAGCACCCCGGGCAGGGGGGAGACCCAGTACTTC. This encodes CASTPGRGETQYF.

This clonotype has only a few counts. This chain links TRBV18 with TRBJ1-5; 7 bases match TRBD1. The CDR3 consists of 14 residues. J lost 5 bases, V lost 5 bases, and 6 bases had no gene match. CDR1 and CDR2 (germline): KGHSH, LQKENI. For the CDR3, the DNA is TGTGCCAGCTCATTCGACAGGGCAGATCAGCCCCAGCATTTT. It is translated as CASSFDRADQPQHF. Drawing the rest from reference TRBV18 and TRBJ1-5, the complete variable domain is NAGVMQNPRHLVRRRGQEARLRCSPMKGHSHVYWYRQLPEEGLKFMVYLQKENIIDESGMPKERFSAEFPKEGPSILRIQQVVRGDSAAYFCASSFDRADQPQHFGDGTRLSIL.

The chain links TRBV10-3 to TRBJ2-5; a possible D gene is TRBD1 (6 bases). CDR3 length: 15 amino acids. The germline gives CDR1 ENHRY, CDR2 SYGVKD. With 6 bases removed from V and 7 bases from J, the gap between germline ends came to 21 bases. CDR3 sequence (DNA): TGTGCCATCAGGCGAGAGGACGGGCCAGGGGTGACCCAGTACTTC. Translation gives CAIRREDGPGVTQYF.

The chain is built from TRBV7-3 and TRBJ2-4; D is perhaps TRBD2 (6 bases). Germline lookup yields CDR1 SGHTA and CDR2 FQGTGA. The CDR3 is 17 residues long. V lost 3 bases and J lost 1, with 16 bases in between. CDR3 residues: CASSFQGGEIAKNIQYF. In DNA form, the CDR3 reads TGTGCCAGCAGCTTTCAGGGCGGGGAAATCGCCAAAAACATTCAGTACTTC.

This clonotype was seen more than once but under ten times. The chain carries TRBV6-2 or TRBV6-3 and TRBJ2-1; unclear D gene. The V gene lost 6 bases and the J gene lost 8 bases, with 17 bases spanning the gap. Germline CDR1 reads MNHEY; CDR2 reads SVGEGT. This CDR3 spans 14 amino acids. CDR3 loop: CASRSIPSLDEQFF. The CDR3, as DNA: TGTGCCAGCAGATCTATCCCCAGTCTCGATGAGCAGTTCTTC.